A selection of T cell receptor beta chains follows, all from one sample in a study of CD8 T cells in ankylosing spondylitis. In TCRdb, the 5' RACE reads were re-called with MiXCR into one record per CDR3 protein. The sample lists 300,000 to 350,000 distinct CDR3 sequences, around 21% occurring once. Sequencing input: blood, either unsorted or a sorted T cell fraction (not recorded which). These receptors were collected from a female donor with ankylosing spondylitis or in good health (not recorded which). The CDR3 runs from the conserved cysteine through the conserved F or W. D genes are given only for firm matches. The size of a clone is reported for some rows only, either as once, few or many, or as a class for expanded clones.

D gene: -
clone size: -
J gene: TRBJ2-5
V gene: TRBV2
CDR3 protein: CASSVTGERETQYF
CDR3 DNA: TGTGCCAGCAGTGTGACGGGAGAAAGGGAGACCCAGTACTTC

D gene: TRBD1
clone size: few
J gene: TRBJ2-7
V gene: TRBV20-1
CDR3 protein: CSARDRGLGAYEQYF
CDR3 DNA: TGCAGTGCTAGAGACAGGGGGCTGGGGGCCTACGAGCAGTACTTC

D gene: -
clone size: -
J gene: TRBJ1-2
V gene: TRBV18
CDR3 protein: CASSPGLRGDGYTF
CDR3 DNA: TGTGCCAGCTCACCAGGGCTTAGGGGAGATGGCTACACCTTC

D gene: -
clone size: -
J gene: TRBJ2-5
V gene: TRBV12-3/TRBV12-4
CDR3 protein: CASSFLEETQYF
CDR3 DNA: TGTGCCAGCAGTTTTTTGGAAGAGACCCAGTACTTC

D gene: -
clone size: -
J gene: TRBJ1-5
V gene: TRBV2
CDR3 protein: CASSERVFGTQPQHF
CDR3 DNA: TGTGCCAGCAGTGAACGTGTGTTCGGAACTCAGCCCCAGCATTTT

D gene: TRBD2
clone size: few
J gene: TRBJ2-1
V gene: TRBV7-2
CDR3 protein: CASSLAGTSGRGVRNEQFF
CDR3 DNA: TGTGCCAGCAGCTTAGCTGGGACTAGCGGGAGAGGCGTGAGAAATGAGCAGTTCTTC

D gene: -
clone size: -
J gene: TRBJ1-1
V gene: TRBV30
CDR3 protein: CAWIRSYEAFF
CDR3 DNA: TGTGCCTGGATACGATCGTATGAAGCTTTCTTT

D gene: -
clone size: few
J gene: TRBJ2-1
V gene: TRBV5-6
CDR3 protein: CASSTPGVLREYNEQFF
CDR3 DNA: TGTGCCAGCAGCACCCCGGGAGTCCTCCGAGAGTACAATGAGCAGTTCTTC

D gene: -
clone size: many
J gene: TRBJ2-4
V gene: TRBV20-1
CDR3 protein: CSAEGLADLNIQYF
CDR3 DNA: TGCAGTGCTGAGGGATTAGCGGACCTTAACATTCAGTACTTC

D gene: -
clone size: -
J gene: TRBJ1-1
V gene: TRBV10-3
CDR3 protein: CAISEGNTEAFF
CDR3 DNA: TGTGCCATCAGTGAAGGGAACACTGAAGCTTTCTTT

D gene: -
clone size: -
J gene: TRBJ2-5
V gene: TRBV7-6
CDR3 protein: CASSASGGGAETQYF
CDR3 DNA: TGTGCCAGCAGCGCTAGTGGCGGGGGCGCGGAGACCCAGTACTTC

D gene: TRBD2
clone size: -
J gene: TRBJ2-5
V gene: TRBV7-9
CDR3 protein: CASSPSGLPLKTQYF
CDR3 DNA: TGTGCCAGCAGCCCCTCGGGACTACCTCTGAAGACCCAGTACTTC

D gene: -
clone size: few
J gene: TRBJ1-5
V gene: TRBV6-2/TRBV6-3
CDR3 protein: CASSYRRPPQHF
CDR3 DNA: TGTGCCAGCAGTTACCGACGGCCGCCCCAGCATTTT

D gene: TRBD2
clone size: -
J gene: TRBJ2-7
V gene: TRBV29-1
CDR3 protein: CSVSTLAGAVEQYF
CDR3 DNA: TGCAGCGTTTCCACACTAGCGGGAGCGGTCGAGCAGTACTTC

D gene: -
clone size: -
J gene: TRBJ2-3
V gene: TRBV20-1
CDR3 protein: CSASSQGIYTDTQYF
CDR3 DNA: TGCAGTGCTAGCAGCCAGGGGATATACACAGATACGCAGTATTTT

D gene: -
clone size: few
J gene: TRBJ2-1
V gene: TRBV5-1
CDR3 protein: CASGAQGSRIGQFF
CDR3 DNA: TGCGCCAGCGGGGCACAGGGAAGTCGGATCGGGCAGTTCTTC

D gene: -
clone size: many
J gene: TRBJ2-1
V gene: TRBV20-1
CDR3 protein: CSATSGTNLGNEQFF
CDR3 DNA: TGCAGTGCTACCTCCGGGACCAATTTGGGCAATGAGCAGTTCTTC

D gene: -
clone size: -
J gene: TRBJ1-6
V gene: TRBV20-1
CDR3 protein: CSARSQGSTPNSPLHF
CDR3 DNA: TGCAGTGCTAGAAGCCAGGGGTCCACTCCGAATTCACCCCTCCACTTT

D gene: -
clone size: many
J gene: TRBJ2-6
V gene: TRBV5-1
CDR3 protein: CASSLASGANVLTF
CDR3 DNA: TGCGCCAGCAGCTTGGCTTCTGGGGCCAACGTCCTGACTTTC

D gene: TRBD1
clone size: few
J gene: TRBJ1-4
V gene: TRBV20-1
CDR3 protein: CSARTGGLDEKLFF
CDR3 DNA: TGCAGTGCGCGAACAGGGGGCTTGGATGAAAAACTGTTTTTT